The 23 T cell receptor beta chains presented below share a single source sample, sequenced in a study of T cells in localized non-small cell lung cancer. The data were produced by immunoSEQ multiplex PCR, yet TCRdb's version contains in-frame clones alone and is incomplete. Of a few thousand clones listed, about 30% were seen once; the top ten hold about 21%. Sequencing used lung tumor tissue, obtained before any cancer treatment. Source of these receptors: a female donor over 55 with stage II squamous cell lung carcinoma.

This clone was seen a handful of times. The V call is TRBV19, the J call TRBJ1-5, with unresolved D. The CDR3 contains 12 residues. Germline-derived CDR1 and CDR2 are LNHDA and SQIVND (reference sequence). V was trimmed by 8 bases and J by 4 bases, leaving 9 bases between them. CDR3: CASSGLNQPQHF. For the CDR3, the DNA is TGTGCCAGTTCGGGTCTAAATCAGCCCCAGCATTTT. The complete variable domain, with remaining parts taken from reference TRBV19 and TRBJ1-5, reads DGGITQSPKYLFRKEGQNVTLSCEQNLNHDAMYWYRQDPGQGLRLIYYSQIVNDFQKGDIAEGYSVSREKKESFPLTVTSAQKNPTAFYLCASSGLNQPQHFGDGTRLSIL.

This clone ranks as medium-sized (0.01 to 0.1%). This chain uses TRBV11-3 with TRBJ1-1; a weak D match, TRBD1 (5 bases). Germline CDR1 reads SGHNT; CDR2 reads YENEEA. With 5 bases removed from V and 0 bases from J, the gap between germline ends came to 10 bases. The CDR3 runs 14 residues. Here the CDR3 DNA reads TGTGCCAGCAGCCCTGGGACTTTGAACACTGAAGCTTTCTTT. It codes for CASSPGTLNTEAFF.

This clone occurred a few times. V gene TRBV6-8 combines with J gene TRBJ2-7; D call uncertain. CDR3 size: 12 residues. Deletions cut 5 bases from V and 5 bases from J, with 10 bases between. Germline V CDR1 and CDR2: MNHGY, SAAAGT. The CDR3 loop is CASSARPDEQYF. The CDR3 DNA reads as TGTGCCAGCAGTGCGAGACCGGACGAGCAGTACTTC.

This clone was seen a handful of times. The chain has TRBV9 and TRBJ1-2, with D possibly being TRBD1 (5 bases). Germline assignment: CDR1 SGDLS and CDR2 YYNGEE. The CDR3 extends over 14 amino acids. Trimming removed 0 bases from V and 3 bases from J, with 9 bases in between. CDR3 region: CASSVGKGDYGYTF. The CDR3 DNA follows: TGTGCCAGCAGCGTAGGGAAAGGGGACTATGGCTACACCTTC. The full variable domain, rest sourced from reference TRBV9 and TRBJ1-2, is DSGVTQTPKHLITATGQRVTLRCSPRSGDLSVYWYQQSLDQGLQFLIQYYNGEERAKGNILERFSAQQFPDLHSELNLSSLELGDSALYFCASSVGKGDYGYTFGSGTRLTVV.

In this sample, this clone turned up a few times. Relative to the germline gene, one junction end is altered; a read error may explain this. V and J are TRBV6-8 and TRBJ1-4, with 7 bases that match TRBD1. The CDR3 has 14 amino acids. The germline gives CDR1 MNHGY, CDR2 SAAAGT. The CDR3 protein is CAISFQGDNEKLFF. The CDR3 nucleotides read TGTGCCATCAGTTTCCAGGGGGACAATGAAAAACTGTTTTTT.

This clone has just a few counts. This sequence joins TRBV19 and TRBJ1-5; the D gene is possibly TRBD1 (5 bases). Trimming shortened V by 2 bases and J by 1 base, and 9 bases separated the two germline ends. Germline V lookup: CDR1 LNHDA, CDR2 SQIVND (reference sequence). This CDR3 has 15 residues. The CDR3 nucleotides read TGTGCCAGTAGTATACTCAGGGCGAGCAATCAGCCCCAGCATTTT. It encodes CASSILRASNQPQHF.

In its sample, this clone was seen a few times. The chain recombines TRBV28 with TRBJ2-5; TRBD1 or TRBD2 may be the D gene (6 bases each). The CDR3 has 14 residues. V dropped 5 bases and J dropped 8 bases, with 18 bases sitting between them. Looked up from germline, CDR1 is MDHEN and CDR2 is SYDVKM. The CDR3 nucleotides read TGTGCCAGCAGTGCGGGACAACGGACTGGCACCCAGTACTTC. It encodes CASSAGQRTGTQYF.

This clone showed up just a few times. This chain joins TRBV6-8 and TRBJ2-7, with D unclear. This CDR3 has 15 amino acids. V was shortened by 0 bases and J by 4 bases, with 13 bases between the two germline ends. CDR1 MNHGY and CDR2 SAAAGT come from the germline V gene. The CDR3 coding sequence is TGTGCCAGCAGTTACTCGTTCCCGTCTCCATACGAGCAGTACTTC. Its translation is CASSYSFPSPYEQYF.

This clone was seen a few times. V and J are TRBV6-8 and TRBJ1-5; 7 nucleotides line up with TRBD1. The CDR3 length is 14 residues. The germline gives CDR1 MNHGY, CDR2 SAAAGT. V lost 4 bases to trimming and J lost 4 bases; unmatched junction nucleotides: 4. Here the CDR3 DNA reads TGTGCCAGCAGTTCGGGACAGCTGAATCAGCCCCAGCATTTT. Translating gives CASSSGQLNQPQHF.

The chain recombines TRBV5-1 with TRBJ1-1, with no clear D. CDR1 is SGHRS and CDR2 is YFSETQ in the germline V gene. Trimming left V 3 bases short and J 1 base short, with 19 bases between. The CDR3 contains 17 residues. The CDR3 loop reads CASSYGNSGPGNTEAFF. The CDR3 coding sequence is TGCGCCAGCAGCTACGGAAACTCGGGTCCCGGGAACACTGAAGCTTTCTTT.

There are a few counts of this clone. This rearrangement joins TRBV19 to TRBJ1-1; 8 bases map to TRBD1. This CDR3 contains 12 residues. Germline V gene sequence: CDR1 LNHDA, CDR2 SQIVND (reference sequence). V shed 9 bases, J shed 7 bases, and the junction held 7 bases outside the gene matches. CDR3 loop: CASTDRVGEAFF. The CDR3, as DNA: TGTGCCAGCACGGACAGGGTAGGTGAAGCTTTCTTT.

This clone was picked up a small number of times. Here the CDR3 reads CASTAGDRGSQPQHF. The CDR3 DNA reads as TGTGCCAGCACAGCGGGGGACAGGGGCAGTCAGCCCCAGCATTTT. The chain couples TRBV28 to TRBJ1-5; 10 bases match TRBD1. V shed 7 bases and J 6 bases; nucleotides not matched to a gene: 9. The CDR3 length is 15 residues. Germline assignment: CDR1 MDHEN and CDR2 SYDVKM. Using reference TRBV28 and TRBJ1-5 for the parts outside the CDR3, the full variable domain is DVKVTQSSRYLVKRTGEKVFLECVQDMDHENMFWYRQDPGLGLRLIYFSYDVKMKEKGDIPEGYSVSREKKERFSLILESASTNQTSMYLCASTAGDRGSQPQHFGDGTRLSIL.

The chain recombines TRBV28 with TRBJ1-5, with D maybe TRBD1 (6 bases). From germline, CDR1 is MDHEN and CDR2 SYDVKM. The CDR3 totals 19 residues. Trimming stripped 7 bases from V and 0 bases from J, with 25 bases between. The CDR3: CASNSGWQGIGYSNQPQHF. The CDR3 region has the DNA TGTGCCAGCAACTCCGGCTGGCAGGGGATTGGATATAGCAATCAGCCCCAGCATTTT.

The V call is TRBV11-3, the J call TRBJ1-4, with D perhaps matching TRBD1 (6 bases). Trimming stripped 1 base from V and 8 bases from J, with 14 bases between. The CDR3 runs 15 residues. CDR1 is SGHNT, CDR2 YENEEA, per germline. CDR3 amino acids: CASSLGSGTNEKLFF. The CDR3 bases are TGTGCCAGCAGCTTAGGGTCGGGGACAAACGAAAAACTGTTTTTT.

CDR3 region: CASSFPGLAGETQYF. The CDR3 coding sequence is TGTGCCAGCAGTTTCCCCGGACTAGCGGGAGAGACCCAGTACTTC. V and J are TRBV28 and TRBJ2-5; 11 bases agree with TRBD2. Germline V lookup: CDR1 MDHEN, CDR2 SYDVKM. The CDR3 length is 15 residues. J lost 4 bases, V lost 3 bases, and 4 bases had no gene match.

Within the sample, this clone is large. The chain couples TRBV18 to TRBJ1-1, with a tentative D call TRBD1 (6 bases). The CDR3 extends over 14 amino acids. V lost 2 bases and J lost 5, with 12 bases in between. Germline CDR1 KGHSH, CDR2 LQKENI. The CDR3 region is CASSPTGRVTEAFF. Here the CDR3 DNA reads TGTGCCAGCTCACCAACAGGGAGGGTAACTGAAGCTTTCTTT.

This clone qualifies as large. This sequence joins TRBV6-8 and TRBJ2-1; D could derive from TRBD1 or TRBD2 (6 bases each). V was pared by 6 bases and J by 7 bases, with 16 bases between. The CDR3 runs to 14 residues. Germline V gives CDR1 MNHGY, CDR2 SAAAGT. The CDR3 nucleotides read TGTGCCAGCAGCCCACAGGGACTGCGGAATGAGCAGTTCTTC. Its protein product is CASSPQGLRNEQFF.

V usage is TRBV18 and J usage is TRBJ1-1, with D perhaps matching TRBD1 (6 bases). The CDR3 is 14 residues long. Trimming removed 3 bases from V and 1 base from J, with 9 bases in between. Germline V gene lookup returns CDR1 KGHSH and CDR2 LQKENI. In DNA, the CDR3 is TGTGCCAGCTCACCCTTGGGGGCGAACACTGAAGCTTTCTTT. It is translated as CASSPLGANTEAFF.

This CDR3 is CASRTTIAGASYNEQFF. CDR3 nucleotide sequence: TGTGCCAGCAGGACAACCATAGCGGGAGCGTCCTACAATGAGCAGTTCTTC. The chain links TRBV2 to TRBJ2-1; the match to TRBD2 covers 9 bases. Germline CDR1 SNHLY, CDR2 FYNNEI. This CDR3 is built from 17 residues. V lost 6 bases and J lost 1; bases outside the gene matches: 10.

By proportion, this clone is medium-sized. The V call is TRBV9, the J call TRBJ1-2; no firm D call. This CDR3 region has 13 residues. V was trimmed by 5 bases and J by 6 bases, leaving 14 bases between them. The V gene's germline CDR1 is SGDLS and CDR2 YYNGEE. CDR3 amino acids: CASSEALNNGYTF. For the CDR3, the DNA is TGTGCCAGCAGTGAAGCCCTGAATAATGGCTACACCTTC.

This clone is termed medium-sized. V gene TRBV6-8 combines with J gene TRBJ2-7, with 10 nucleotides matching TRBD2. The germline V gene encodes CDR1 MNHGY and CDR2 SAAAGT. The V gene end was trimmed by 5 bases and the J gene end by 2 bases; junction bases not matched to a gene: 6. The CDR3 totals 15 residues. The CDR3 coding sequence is TGTGCCAGCAGTATGCTAGCGGGAGATCCCTACGAGCAGTACTTC. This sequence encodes CASSMLAGDPYEQYF.

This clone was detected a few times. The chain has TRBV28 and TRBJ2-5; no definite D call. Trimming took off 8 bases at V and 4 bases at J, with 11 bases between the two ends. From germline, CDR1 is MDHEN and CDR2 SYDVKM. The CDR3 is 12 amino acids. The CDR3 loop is CASGRVGETQYF. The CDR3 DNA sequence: TGTGCCAGCGGAAGGGTGGGAGAGACCCAGTACTTC.

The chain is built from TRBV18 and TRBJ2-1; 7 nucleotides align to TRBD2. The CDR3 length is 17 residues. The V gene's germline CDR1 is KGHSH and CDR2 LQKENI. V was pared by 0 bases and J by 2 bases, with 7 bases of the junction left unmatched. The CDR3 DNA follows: TGTGCCAGCTCACCACCTCGAATAGCGGGTACCTACAATGAGCAGTTCTTC. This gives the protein CASSPPRIAGTYNEQFF.